Sequencing of this T cell receptor beta chain was carried out in a study of early T cells in non-severe SARS-CoV-2 infection. Study-level information: Sequencing of bulk RNA from unsorted whole blood was done, without chain pairing.

This clonotype was counted many times. Looked up from germline, CDR1 is MGHRA and CDR2 is YSYEKL. The V end lost 1 base, the J end lost 6 bases, and 15 bases lay between the germline ends. The CDR3 has 15 residues. In TCRdb, the 5' RACE reads were re-called with MiXCR into one record per CDR3 protein. The table lists some 77,000 distinct CDR3 sequences, over 9% of them singletons. This clonotype originated in an adult who was a healthcare worker with PCR-confirmed SARS-CoV-2 infection or an uninfected control (not recorded which). The sequenced material came from whole blood. This sequence joins TRBV4-1 and TRBJ1-1; TRBD1 is a possible D gene (5 bases). The CDR3 DNA reads TGCGCCAGCAGCCAAGCGGGGGTTCCGGGCGCTGAAGCTTTCTTT. Its translation: CASSQAGVPGAEAFF.